This entry concerns a single TCR beta chain. These data originate in a study of graft-versus-host responses after intestinal transplantation. The table came from immunoSEQ multiplex PCR; TCRdb's copy has only in-frame clones and leaves some out. The sample lists 11,000 to 15,000 clones; approximately 30% were seen once. CDR1 LNHNV and CDR2 YYDKDF come from the germline V gene (reference sequence). V dropped 5 bases and J dropped 4; count of bases not matched to a gene: 7. This CDR3 has 15 residues. The material sequenced was alloreactive CD4+ T cells from a mixed lymphocyte reaction culture, taken before intestinal transplant. Subset: CFSE-low proliferating T cells sorted from roughly 6-day pre-transplant mixed lymphocyte reaction (GvH or HvG direction). This TCR came from a human patient who received an intestinal transplant. The V and J genes are TRBV15 and TRBJ2-3; TRBD2 matches 9 bases. The CDR3 DNA sequence: TGTGCCACCAGCTTCCTAGCGGGATGGGCAGATACGCAGTATTTT. It is translated as CATSFLAGWADTQYF.